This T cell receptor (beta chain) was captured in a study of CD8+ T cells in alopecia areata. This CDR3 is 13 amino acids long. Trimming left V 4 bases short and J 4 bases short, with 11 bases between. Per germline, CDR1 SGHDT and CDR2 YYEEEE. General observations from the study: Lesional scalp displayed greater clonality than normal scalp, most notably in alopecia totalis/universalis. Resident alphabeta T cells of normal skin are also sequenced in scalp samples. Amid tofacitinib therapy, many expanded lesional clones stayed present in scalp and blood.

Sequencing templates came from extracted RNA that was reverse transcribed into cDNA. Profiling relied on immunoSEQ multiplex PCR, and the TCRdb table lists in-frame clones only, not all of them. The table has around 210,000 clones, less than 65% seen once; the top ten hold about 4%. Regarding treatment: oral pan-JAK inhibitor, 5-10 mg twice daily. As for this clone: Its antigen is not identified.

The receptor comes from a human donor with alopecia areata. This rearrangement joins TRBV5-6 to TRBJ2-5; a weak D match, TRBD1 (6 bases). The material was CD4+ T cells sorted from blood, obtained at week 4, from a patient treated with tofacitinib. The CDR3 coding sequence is TGTGCCAGCAGCGTACAGGGAAGAGAGACCCAGTACTTC. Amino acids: CASSVQGRETQYF. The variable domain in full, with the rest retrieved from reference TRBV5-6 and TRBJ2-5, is DAGVTQSPTHLIKTRGQQVTLRCSPKSGHDTVSWYQQALGQGPQFIFQYYEEEERQRGNFPDRFSGHQFPNYSSELNVNALLLGDSALYLCASSVQGRETQYFGPGTRLLVL.